This T cell receptor beta chain is from a study of shared clonotypes between healthy human individuals. This CDR3 has 17 amino acids. Germline CDR1 LNHDA, CDR2 SQIVND (reference sequence). V lost 1 base, J lost 2 bases, and 7 bases stayed unmatched. With respect to this clone: Its antigen is not identified.

Several immunoSEQ plates received, in even portions, the genomic DNA of each subset. Sorted-subset replicate PCR reactions were performed with 150 to 200 ng DNA, corresponding to roughly 30,000 T cell genomes. TCRdb's table, derived via immunoSEQ multiplex PCR, lists solely in-frame clones and lacks some. The sample yields roughly 1.5 million clones, 98% seen once. Study results and limitations: Sequencing depth was a factor that was expected to affect clonotype sharing among donors.

Sequenced material: naive CD4+ T cells sorted from blood. The subset: CD45RA+ positively selected. The rearrangement joins TRBV19 to TRBJ1-5, with 8 bases identical to TRBD1. The clonotype originates from a man younger than 45 in good health. CDR3 DNA: TGTGCCAGTAGTATAGCAGGGGGCGCGGGCCGCAATCAGCCCCAGCATTTT. This sequence encodes CASSIAGGAGRNQPQHF.